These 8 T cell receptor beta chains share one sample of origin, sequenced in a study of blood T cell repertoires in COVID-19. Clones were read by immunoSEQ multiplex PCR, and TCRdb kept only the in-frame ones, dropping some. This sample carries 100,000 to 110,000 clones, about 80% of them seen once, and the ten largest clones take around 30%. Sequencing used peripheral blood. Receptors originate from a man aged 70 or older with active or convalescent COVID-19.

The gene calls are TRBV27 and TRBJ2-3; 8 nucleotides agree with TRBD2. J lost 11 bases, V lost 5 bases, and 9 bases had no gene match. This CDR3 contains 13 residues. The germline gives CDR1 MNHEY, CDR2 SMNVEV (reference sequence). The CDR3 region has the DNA TGTGCCAGCAGTCTAACTCCAGCGGGAGTGCAGTATTTT. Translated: CASSLTPAGVQYF.

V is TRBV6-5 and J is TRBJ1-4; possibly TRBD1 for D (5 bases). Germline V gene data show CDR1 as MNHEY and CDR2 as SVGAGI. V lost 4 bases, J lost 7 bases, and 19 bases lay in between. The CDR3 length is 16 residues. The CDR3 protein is CASSLKDTFIGEKLFF. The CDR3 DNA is TGTGCCAGCAGTTTAAAGGACACCTTCATCGGTGAAAAACTGTTTTTT.

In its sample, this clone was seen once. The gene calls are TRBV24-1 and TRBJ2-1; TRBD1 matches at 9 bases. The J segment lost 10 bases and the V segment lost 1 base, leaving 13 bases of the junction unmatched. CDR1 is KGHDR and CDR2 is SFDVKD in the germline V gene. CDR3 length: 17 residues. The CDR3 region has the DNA TGTGCCACCAGTGATTTCCTAAGGGACAGGGACTCGAGCGAGCAGTTCTTC. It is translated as CATSDFLRDRDSSEQFF.

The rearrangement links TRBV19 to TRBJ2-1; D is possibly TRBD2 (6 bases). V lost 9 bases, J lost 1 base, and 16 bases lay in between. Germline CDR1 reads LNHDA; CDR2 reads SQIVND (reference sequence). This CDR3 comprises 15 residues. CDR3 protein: CASSDQRVSYNEQFF. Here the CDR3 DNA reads TGTGCCAGCAGCGACCAGCGGGTTTCCTACAATGAGCAGTTCTTC.

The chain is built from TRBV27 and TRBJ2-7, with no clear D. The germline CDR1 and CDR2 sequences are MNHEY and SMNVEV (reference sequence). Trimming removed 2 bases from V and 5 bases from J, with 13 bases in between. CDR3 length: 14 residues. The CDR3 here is CASSLRSPANEQYF. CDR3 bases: TGTGCCAGCAGTTTACGGAGTCCCGCCAACGAGCAGTACTTC.

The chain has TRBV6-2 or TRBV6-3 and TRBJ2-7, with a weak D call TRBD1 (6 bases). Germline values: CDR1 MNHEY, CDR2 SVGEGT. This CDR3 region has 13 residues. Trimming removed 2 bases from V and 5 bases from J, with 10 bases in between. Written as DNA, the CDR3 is TGTGCCAGCAGTTACCAGGGGATCAACGAGCAGTACTTC. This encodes CASSYQGINEQYF.

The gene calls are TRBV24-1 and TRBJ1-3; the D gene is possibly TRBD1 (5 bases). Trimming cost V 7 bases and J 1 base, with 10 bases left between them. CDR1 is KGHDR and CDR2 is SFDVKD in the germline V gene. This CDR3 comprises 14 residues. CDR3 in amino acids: CATSSGTSGNTIYF. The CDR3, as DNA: TGTGCCACCAGCTCGGGGACTTCTGGAAACACCATATATTTT.

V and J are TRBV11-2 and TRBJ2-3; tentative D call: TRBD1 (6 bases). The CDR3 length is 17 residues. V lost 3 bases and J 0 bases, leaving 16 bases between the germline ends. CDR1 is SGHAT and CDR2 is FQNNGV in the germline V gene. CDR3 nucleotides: TGTGCCAGCAGCTTTTTGGGGGCATCTACAAGCACAGATACGCAGTATTTT. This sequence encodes CASSFLGASTSTDTQYF. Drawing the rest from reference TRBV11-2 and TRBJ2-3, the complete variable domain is EAGVAQSPRYKIIEKRQSVAFWCNPISGHATLYWYQQILGQGPKLLIQFQNNGVVDDSQLPKDRFSAERLKGVDSTLKIQPAKLEDSAVYLCASSFLGASTSTDTQYFGPGTRLTVL.